The 13 T cell receptor beta chains presented below share a single source sample, sequenced in a study of T cell changes during pregnancy in multiple sclerosis. Profiling relied on immunoSEQ multiplex PCR, and the TCRdb table lists in-frame clones only, not all of them. The table records over 55,000 clones, roughly 92% of them present only once. Sequencing used CD8+ T cells from peripheral blood mononuclear cells, obtained in the third trimester of pregnancy. The receptors come from a female donor with multiple sclerosis, enrolled in a pregnancy study.

This chain joins TRBV6-5 and TRBJ2-1, with unresolved D. The CDR3 extends over 11 amino acids. Germline V gene sequence: CDR1 MNHEY, CDR2 SVGAGI. Trimming stripped 6 bases from V and 9 bases from J, with 9 bases between. CDR3 sequence (DNA): TGTGCCAGCAGGCGGAAATCTGAGCAGTTCTTC. Translation gives CASRRKSEQFF.

The chain employs TRBV7-9 and TRBJ1-1, with D hard to call. The germline gives CDR1 SEHNR, CDR2 FQNEAQ (reference sequence). V was cut by 4 bases and J by 8 bases, with 8 bases left in between. The CDR3 runs to 11 residues. The CDR3 nucleotides read TGTGCCAGCAGCTCAACGGGGGAAGCTTTCTTT. This translates into CASSSTGEAFF.

This clone was seen a single time. The chain is built from TRBV30 and TRBJ2-1; 7 bases agree with TRBD1. The CDR3 has 13 residues. Germline V gives CDR1 GTSNPN, CDR2 SVGIG (reference sequence). J lost 10 bases, V lost 0 bases, and 6 bases had no gene match. CDR3 nucleotide sequence: TGTGCCTGGAGTGTACCCGGGACAGCCGAGCAGTTCTTC. Its translation is CAWSVPGTAEQFF. Combining the CDR3 with reference TRBV30 and TRBJ2-1 gives the whole variable domain SQTIHQWPATLVQPVGSPLSLECTVEGTSNPNLYWYRQAAGRGLQLLFYSVGIGQISSEVPQNLSASRPQDRQFILSSKKLLLSDSGFYLCAWSVPGTAEQFFGPGTRLTVL.

The J gene is TRBJ2-1, the V gene TRBV7-2; 12 nucleotides line up with TRBD2. The V gene's germline CDR1 is SGHTA and CDR2 FQGNSA. Losses at the gene ends were 5 bases for V and 2 bases for J; bases not matched to a gene: 7. The CDR3 runs 17 residues. The CDR3 DNA sequence: TGTGCCAGCAGCCCCCGACTAGCGGGAGACCCCTACAATGAGCAGTTCTTC. Translating gives CASSPRLAGDPYNEQFF. Full variable domain (remainder filled in from reference TRBV7-2 and TRBJ2-1): GAGVSQSPSNKVTEKGKDVELRCDPISGHTALYWYRQSLGQGLEFLIYFQGNSAPDKSGLPSDRFSAERTGGSVSTLTIQRTQQEDSAVYLCASSPRLAGDPYNEQFFGPGTRLTVL.

The V call is TRBV7-9, the J call TRBJ2-7; 9 bases line up with TRBD2. V dropped 5 bases and J dropped 0; count of bases not matched to a gene: 8. CDR3 length: 16 amino acids. Germline CDR1 is SEHNR and CDR2 is FQNEAQ (reference sequence). In DNA, the CDR3 is TGTGCCAGCAGCATTTCTAGCGGGATGAGCTCCTACGAGCAGTACTTC. Protein product: CASSISSGMSSYEQYF.

CDR3 sequence (DNA): TGTGCCAGCAGCCTGACATACCGGGAGCTGTTTTTT. Translating it yields CASSLTYRELFF. The V call is TRBV5-6, the J call TRBJ2-2; D unclear. Per germline, CDR1 SGHDT and CDR2 YYEEEE. The CDR3 loop spans 12 amino acids. The germline V and J ends were trimmed by 4 bases and 9 bases, with 10 bases remaining between them.

The J gene is TRBJ2-1, the V gene TRBV7-9; D is perhaps TRBD2 (5 bases). V lost 5 bases and J lost 1, with 15 bases in between. CDR3 length equals 16 residues. Germline V CDR1 and CDR2: SEHNR, FQNEAQ (reference sequence). The chain's CDR3 is CASSHIITGSYNEQFF. The CDR3 DNA reads TGTGCCAGCAGCCATATCATAACGGGGTCCTACAATGAGCAGTTCTTC.

Here the CDR3 DNA reads TGTGCCAGCAGTTACTACAGTCAGAGTTACGAGCAGTACTTC. It codes for CASSYYSQSYEQYF. The gene calls are TRBV6-5 and TRBJ2-7; D gene uncertain. There are 14 residues in the CDR3. Germline CDR1 reads MNHEY; CDR2 reads SVGAGI. V shed 1 base and J shed 4 bases, with 11 bases lying between them.

This chain links TRBV28 with TRBJ1-2; maybe TRBD1 (6 bases). The germline V gene has CDR1 MDHEN and CDR2 SYDVKM. The CDR3 has 16 residues. Between the trimmed V and J ends, which lost 4 bases and 2 bases, there was a span of 17 bases. The CDR3 DNA is TGTGCCAGCAGTTATCGAACTTGGGACAAAAACTATGGCTACACCTTC. It codes for CASSYRTWDKNYGYTF.

J is TRBJ2-3 and V is TRBV30, with a tentative D call TRBD2 (6 bases). Germline CDR1 reads GTSNPN; CDR2 reads SVGIG (reference sequence). This CDR3 is 16 amino acids long. Trimming cost V 0 bases and J 4 bases, with 17 bases left between them. The CDR3 loop reads CAWSVRETRFSDTQYF. The DNA of the CDR3 is TGTGCCTGGAGTGTACGAGAGACTAGGTTCTCAGATACGCAGTATTTT.

The chain carries TRBV9 and TRBJ2-7, with D tentatively TRBD1 (6 bases). Trimming took 3 bases from V and 0 from J, leaving 7 bases between them. The CDR3 has 13 residues. Germline V gene data show CDR1 as SGDLS and CDR2 as YYNGEE. CDR3 in amino acids: CASSEGDSYEQYF. CDR3 DNA sequence: TGTGCCAGCAGCGAGGGGGACTCCTACGAGCAGTACTTC.

The chain carries TRBV6-5 and TRBJ1-4, with TRBD1 as a possible D gene (5 bases). Deletions cut 2 bases from V and 6 bases from J, with 16 bases between. The germline V gene has CDR1 MNHEY and CDR2 SVGAGI. This CDR3 region has 16 residues. The CDR3: CASSYGQGKGDEKLFF. Written as DNA, the CDR3 is TGTGCCAGCAGTTACGGTCAGGGTAAAGGGGATGAAAAACTGTTTTTT.

CDR3 region: CASSLDRGTMNTEAFF. CDR3 in DNA: TGCGCCAGCAGCCTCGACAGGGGTACGATGAACACTGAAGCTTTCTTT. The chain carries TRBV4-3 and TRBJ1-1; 8 bases are a match to TRBD1. The CDR3 has 16 amino acids. Germline loops: CDR1 LGHNA, CDR2 YSLEER. V lost 4 bases to trimming and J lost 0 bases; unmatched junction nucleotides: 7.